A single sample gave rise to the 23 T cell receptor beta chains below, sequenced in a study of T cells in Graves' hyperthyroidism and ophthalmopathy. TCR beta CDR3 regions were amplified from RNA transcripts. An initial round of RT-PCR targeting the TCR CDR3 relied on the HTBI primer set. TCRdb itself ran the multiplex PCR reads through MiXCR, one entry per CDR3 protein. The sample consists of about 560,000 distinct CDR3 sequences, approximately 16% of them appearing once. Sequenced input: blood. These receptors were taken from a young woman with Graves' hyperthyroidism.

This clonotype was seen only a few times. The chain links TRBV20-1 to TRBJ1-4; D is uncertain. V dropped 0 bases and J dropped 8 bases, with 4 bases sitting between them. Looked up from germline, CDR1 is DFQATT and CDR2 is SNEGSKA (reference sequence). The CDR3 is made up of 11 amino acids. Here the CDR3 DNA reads TGCAGTGCTAGAGAGGGGGAAAAACTGTTTTTT. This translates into CSAREGEKLFF.

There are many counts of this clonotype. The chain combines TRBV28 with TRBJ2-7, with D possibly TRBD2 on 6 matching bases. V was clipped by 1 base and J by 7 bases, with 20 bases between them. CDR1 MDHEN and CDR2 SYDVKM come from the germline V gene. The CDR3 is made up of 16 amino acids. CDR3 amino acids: CASSLYVGTGRLEQYF. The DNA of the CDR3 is TGTGCCAGCAGTTTATATGTCGGGACCGGGAGATTGGAGCAGTACTTC.

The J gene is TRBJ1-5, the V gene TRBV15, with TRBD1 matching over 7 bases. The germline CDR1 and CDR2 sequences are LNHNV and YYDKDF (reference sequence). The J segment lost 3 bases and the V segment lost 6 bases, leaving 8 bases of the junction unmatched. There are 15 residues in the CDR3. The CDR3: CATRLGTAINQPQHF. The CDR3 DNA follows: TGTGCCACCAGATTGGGGACAGCCATCAATCAGCCCCAGCATTTT. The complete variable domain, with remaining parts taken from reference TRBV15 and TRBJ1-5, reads DAMVIQNPRYQVTQFGKPVTLSCSQTLNHNVMYWYQQKSSQAPKLLFHYYDKDFNNEADTPDNFQSRRPNTSFCFLDIRSPGLGDTAMYLCATRLGTAINQPQHFGDGTRLSIL.

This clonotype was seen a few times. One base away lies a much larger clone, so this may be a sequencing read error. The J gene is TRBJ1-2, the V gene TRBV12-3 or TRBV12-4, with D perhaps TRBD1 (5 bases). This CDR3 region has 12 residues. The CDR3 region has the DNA TGTGCCTGCAGTTCATCAGGGTCCGGCTACACCTTC. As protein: CACSSSGSGYTF.

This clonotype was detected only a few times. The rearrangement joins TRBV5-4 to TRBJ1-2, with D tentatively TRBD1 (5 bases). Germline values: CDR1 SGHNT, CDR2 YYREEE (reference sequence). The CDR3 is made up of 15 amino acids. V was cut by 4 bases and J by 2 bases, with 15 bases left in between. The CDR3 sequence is CASSPPVGRNYGYTF. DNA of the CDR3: TGTGCCAGCAGCCCTCCTGTGGGACGGAACTATGGCTACACCTTC.

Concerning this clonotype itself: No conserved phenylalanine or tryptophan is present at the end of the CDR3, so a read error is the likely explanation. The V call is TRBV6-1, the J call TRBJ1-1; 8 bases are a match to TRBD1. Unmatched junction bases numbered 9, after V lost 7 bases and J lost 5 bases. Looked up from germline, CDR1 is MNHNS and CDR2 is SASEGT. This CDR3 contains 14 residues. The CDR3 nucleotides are TGTGCCAGCACCCGATACAGGGGGGGGACTGAAGCTTTCATT. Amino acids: CASTRYRGGTEAFI.

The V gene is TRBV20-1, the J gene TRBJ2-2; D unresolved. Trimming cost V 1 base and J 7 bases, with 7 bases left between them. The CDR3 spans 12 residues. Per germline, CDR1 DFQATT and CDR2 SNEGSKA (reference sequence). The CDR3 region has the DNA TGCAGTGCTAGAGTACCGCTCGGGGAGCTGTTTTTT. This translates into CSARVPLGELFF.

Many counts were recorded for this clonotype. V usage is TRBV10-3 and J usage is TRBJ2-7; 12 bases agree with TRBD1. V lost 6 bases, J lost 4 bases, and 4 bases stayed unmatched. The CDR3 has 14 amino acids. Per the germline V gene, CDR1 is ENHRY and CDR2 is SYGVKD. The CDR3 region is CAISQGQGAYEQYF. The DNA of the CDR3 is TGTGCCATCAGCCAGGGACAGGGGGCGTACGAGCAGTACTTC.

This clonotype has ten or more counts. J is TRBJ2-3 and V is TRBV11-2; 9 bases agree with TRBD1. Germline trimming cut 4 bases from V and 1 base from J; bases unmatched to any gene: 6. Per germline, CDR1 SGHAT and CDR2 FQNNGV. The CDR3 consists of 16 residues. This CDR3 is CASSSLQGAGTDTQYF. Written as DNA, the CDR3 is TGTGCCAGCAGCTCCCTACAGGGGGCAGGCACAGATACGCAGTATTTT. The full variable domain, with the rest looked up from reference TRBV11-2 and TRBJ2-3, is EAGVAQSPRYKIIEKRQSVAFWCNPISGHATLYWYQQILGQGPKLLIQFQNNGVVDDSQLPKDRFSAERLKGVDSTLKIQPAKLEDSAVYLCASSSLQGAGTDTQYFGPGTRLTVL.

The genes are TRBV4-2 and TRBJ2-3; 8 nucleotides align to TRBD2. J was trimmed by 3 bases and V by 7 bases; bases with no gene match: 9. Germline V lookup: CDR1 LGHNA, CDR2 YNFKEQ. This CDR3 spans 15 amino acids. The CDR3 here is CASNSGGGKTDTQYF. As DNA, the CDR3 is TGTGCCAGCAACTCGGGAGGGGGTAAGACAGATACGCAGTATTTT.

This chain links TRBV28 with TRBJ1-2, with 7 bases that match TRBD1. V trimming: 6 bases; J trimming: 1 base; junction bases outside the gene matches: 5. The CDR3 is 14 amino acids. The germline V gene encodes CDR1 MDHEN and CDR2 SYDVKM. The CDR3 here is CASRRQGLNYGYTF. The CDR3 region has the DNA TGTGCCAGCAGACGACAGGGACTTAACTATGGCTACACCTTC.

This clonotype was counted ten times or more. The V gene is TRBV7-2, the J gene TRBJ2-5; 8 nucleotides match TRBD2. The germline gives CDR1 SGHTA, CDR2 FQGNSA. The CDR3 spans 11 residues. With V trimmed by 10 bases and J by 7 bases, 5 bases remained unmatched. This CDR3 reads CATREGGTQYF. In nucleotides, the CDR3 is TGTGCCACCCGGGAGGGCGGGACCCAGTACTTC.

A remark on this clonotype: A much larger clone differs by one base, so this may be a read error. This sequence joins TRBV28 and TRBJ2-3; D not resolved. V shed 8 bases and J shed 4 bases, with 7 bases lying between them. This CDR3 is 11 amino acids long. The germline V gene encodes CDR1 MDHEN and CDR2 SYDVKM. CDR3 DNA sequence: TGTGCCAGCGAAGCTGCAGATACGCAGTATTTT. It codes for CASEAADTQYF. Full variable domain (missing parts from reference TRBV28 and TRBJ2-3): DVKVTQSSRYLVKRTGEKVFLECVQDMDHENMFWYRQDPGLGLRLIYFSYDVKMKEKGDIPEGYSVSREKKERFSLILESASTNQTSMYLCASEAADTQYFGPGTRLTVL.

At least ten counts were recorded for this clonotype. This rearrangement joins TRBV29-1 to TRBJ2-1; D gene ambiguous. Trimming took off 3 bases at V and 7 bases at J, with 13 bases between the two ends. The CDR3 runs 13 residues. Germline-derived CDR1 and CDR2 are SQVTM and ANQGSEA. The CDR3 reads CSVESVAVNEQFF. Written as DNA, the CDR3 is TGCAGCGTTGAGTCCGTAGCAGTAAATGAGCAGTTCTTC.

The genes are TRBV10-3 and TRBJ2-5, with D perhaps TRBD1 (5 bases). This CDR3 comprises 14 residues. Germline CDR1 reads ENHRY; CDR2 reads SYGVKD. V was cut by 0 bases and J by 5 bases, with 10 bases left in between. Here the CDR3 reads CAISESDTGETQYF. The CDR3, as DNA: TGTGCCATCAGTGAGTCGGACACTGGGGAGACCCAGTACTTC.

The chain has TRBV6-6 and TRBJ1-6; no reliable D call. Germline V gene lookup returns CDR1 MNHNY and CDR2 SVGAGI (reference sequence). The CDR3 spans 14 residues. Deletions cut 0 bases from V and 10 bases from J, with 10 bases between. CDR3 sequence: CASSYSRVRSPLHF. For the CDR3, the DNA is TGTGCCAGCAGTTACTCACGGGTTCGGTCACCCCTCCACTTT.

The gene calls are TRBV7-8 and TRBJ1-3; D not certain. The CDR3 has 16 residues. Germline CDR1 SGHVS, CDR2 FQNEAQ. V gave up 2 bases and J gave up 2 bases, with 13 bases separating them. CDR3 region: CASSLPRVLAGNTIYF. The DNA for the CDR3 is TGTGCCAGCAGCTTACCTCGGGTTTTGGCTGGAAACACCATATATTTT.

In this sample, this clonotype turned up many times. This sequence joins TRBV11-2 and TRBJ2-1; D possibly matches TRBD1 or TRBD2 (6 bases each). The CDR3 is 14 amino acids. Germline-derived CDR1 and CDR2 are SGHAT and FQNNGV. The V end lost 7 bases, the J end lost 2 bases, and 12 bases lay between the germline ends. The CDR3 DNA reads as TGTGCCAGCACTAAGGGGGGCGCCTACAATGAGCAGTTCTTC. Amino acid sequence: CASTKGGAYNEQFF.

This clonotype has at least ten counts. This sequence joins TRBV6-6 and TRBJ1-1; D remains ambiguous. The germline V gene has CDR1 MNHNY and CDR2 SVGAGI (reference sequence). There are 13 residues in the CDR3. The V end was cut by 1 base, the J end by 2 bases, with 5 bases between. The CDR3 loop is CASSYLGNTEAFF. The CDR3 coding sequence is TGTGCCAGCAGTTACTTGGGAAACACTGAAGCTTTCTTT.

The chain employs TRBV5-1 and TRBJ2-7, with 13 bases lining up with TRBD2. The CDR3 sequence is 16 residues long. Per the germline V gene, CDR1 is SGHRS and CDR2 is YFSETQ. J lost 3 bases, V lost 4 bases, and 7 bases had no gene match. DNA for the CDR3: TGCGCCAGCAGCCTGGGACTAGCGGGAAATCTCTACGAGCAGTACTTC. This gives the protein CASSLGLAGNLYEQYF.

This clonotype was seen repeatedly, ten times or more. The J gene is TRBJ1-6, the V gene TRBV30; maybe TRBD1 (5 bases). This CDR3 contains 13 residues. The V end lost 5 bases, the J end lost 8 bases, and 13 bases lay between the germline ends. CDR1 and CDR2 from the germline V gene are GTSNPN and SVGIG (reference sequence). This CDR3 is CAWGRDLYSPLHF. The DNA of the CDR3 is TGTGCCTGGGGACGGGACTTATATTCACCCCTCCACTTT. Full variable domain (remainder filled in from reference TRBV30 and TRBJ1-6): SQTIHQWPATLVQPVGSPLSLECTVEGTSNPNLYWYRQAAGRGLQLLFYSVGIGQISSEVPQNLSASRPQDRQFILSSKKLLLSDSGFYLCAWGRDLYSPLHFGNGTRLTVT.

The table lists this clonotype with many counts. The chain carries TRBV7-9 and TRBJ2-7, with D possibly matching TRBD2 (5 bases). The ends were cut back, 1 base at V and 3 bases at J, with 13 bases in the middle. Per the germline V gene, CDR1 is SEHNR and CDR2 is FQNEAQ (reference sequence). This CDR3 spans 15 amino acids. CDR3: CASSLGRTQDYEQYF. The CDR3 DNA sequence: TGTGCCAGCAGCTTAGGCCGGACTCAGGACTACGAGCAGTACTTC.

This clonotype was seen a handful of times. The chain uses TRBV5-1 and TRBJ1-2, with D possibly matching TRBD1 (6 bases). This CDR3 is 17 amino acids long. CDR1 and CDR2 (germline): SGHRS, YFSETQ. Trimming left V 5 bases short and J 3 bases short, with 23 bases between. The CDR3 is CASSAPGQSPQDYGYTF. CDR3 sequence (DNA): TGCGCCAGCAGTGCACCCGGACAGTCGCCGCAGGACTATGGCTACACCTTC.